Given below is one T cell receptor (beta chain) in context. The antigen is undetermined. V was cut by 4 bases and J by 0 bases, with 13 bases left in between. Germline CDR1 is MDHEN and CDR2 is SYDVKM. CDR3 size: 16 residues. Measured with immunoSEQ multiplex PCR; TCRdb has only the in-frame clones, and not every one. Of some 2,100,000 clones listed, approximately 94% are singletons. The data belong to a study of shared clonotypes between healthy human individuals. Study as a whole: The study used three CD4 naive, three CD4 memory, two CD8 naive and one CD8 memory plate per donor.

The study, taken as a whole, reports: The diversity represented, both genetic and in exposure history, was limited by few donors. All-four-donor shared clonotypes had higher generation probabilities than non-shared clonotypes did.

CD8 cells regarded as naive lacked CD45RO, were positively chosen for CCR7, and omitted terminally differentiated effector memory CD45RA+ cells. The origin of this receptor is a man aged 18-30 years in good health. Some clones in this sample may be carry-over from other donors' samples. V gene TRBV28 combines with J gene TRBJ2-1, with a weak D call TRBD2 (5 bases). The sample comprised naive CD8+ T cells from PBMCs. CDR3 sequence reads: CASSYGTAVSYNEQFF. CDR3 nucleotide sequence: TGTGCCAGCAGTTACGGTACAGCGGTCTCCTACAATGAGCAGTTCTTC.